Below are 10 T cell receptor beta chains sequenced from a single sample in a study of blood T cells in healthy people across ages. Next came a second PCR, run for about 7 to 12 cycles, which used a sample-barcoded 5' primer along with a J-beta primer mix. One entry per CDR3 protein, called by TCRdb with MiXCR from the 5' RACE reads. Of around 1,000,000 distinct CDR3 sequences listed, approximately 26% are singletons. The data were also submitted as part of a second study, on T cells of mothers and their children.

Sequenced: blood. These receptors were taken from a girl aged 2-15 years in good health.

The V call is TRBV2, the J call TRBJ2-1; D is unclear. The end of the DNA fits TRBJ2-7 better, so the J call may be wrong. This CDR3 spans 11 amino acids. Germline V gene sequence: CDR1 SNHLY, CDR2 FYNNEI. The CDR3 sequence: CASRGPPEQYF. CDR3 in DNA: TGTGCCAGCAGAGGACCCCCCGAGCAGTACTTC.

Here the CDR3 reads CATRGRSNEKLFF. CDR3 sequence (DNA): TGTGCCACCCGGGGGCGGAGTAATGAAAAACTGTTTTTT. The V and J genes are TRBV19 and TRBJ1-4; the D gene is possibly TRBD1 (6 bases). Germline assignment: CDR1 LNHDA and CDR2 SQIVND (reference sequence). The CDR3 spans 13 residues. The V end lost 10 bases, the J end lost 4 bases, and 13 bases lay between the germline ends.

The chain's CDR3 is CASSYSSTGGDSYNEQFF. The CDR3 DNA reads TGTGCCAGCAGTTACTCATCAACGGGAGGGGACTCCTACAATGAGCAGTTCTTC. The V call is TRBV6-5, the J call TRBJ2-1, with 8 bases aligning to TRBD2. The trim removed 0 bases at V and 0 bases at J, leaving 7 bases unmatched. This CDR3 is built from 18 residues. CDR1 is MNHEY and CDR2 is SVGAGI in the germline V gene.

J is TRBJ2-5 and V is TRBV27, with 8 positions matching TRBD1. The tail of the sequence fits TRBJ2-1 better, so the J call may be wrong. The CDR3 has 16 residues. In germline, CDR1 is MNHEY, CDR2 SMNVEV (reference sequence). This chain's CDR3 is CASSSSRTGFHNEQFF. In DNA form, the CDR3 reads TGTGCCAGCAGTTCCTCCCGGACAGGGTTCCACAATGAGCAGTTCTTC.

The V gene is TRBV7-9, the J gene TRBJ1-3; the D gene is possibly TRBD1 (6 bases). The CDR3 length is 17 residues. V was cut by 5 bases and J by 0 bases, with 17 bases left in between. Germline CDR1 SEHNR, CDR2 FQNEAQ (reference sequence). The CDR3 reads CASSPPWGGHSGNTIYF. The DNA of the CDR3 is TGTGCCAGCAGCCCGCCTTGGGGGGGACACTCTGGAAACACCATATATTTT.

This sequence joins TRBV7-6 and TRBJ2-3; 10 bases fit TRBD2. CDR1 and CDR2 (germline): SGHVS, FNYEAQ. V lost 1 base and J lost 2; bases outside the gene matches: 6. CDR3 length: 17 amino acids. CDR3 protein: CASSLDVAGGPTDTQYF. DNA of the CDR3: TGTGCCAGCAGCTTAGACGTAGCGGGGGGTCCCACAGATACGCAGTATTTT.

The chain uses TRBV27 and TRBJ2-4, with D possibly matching TRBD1 (7 bases). This CDR3 spans 14 amino acids. Trimming left V 4 bases short and J 8 bases short, with 15 bases between. Per germline, CDR1 MNHEY and CDR2 SMNVEV (reference sequence). The CDR3 DNA sequence: TGTGCCAGCAGTTCCACAGGGGAGGAAGACATTCAGTACTTC. Translation: CASSSTGEEDIQYF.

This clonotype has just a few counts. Mismatch with germline at one junction end may stem from a read error. V gene TRBV7-9 combines with J gene TRBJ2-1, with 14 bases fitting TRBD2. Germline assignment: CDR1 SEHNR and CDR2 FQNEAQ (reference sequence). This CDR3 contains 18 residues. The CDR3 loop reads CASTLGGPTSGGAGEQFF. The CDR3 nucleotides read TGTGCCAGCACCTTAGGTGGCCCGACTAGCGGGGGGGCCGGTGAGCAGTTCTTC.

This clonotype was recorded at least ten times. Mismatch with germline at one junction end may stem from a read error. This chain uses TRBV4-1 with TRBJ2-1; D is uncertain. This CDR3 comprises 15 residues. Germline values: CDR1 MGHRA, CDR2 YSYEKL. This CDR3 reads CASSQGRSSYNEQFF. CDR3 nucleotide sequence: TGTGCCAGCAGCCAAGGACGGAGCTCCTACAATGAGCAGTTCTTC.

This clonotype was observed a single time. The chain's CDR3 is CASSKRVRGTEAFF. The CDR3, as DNA: TGTGCCAGCAGCAAAAGGGTCCGGGGGACTGAAGCTTTCTTT. The chain uses TRBV21-1 and TRBJ1-1; whether TRBD1, the table's D call, matches the DNA was not checked. TRBV21-1 is described as a pseudogene. This CDR3 is built from 14 residues.